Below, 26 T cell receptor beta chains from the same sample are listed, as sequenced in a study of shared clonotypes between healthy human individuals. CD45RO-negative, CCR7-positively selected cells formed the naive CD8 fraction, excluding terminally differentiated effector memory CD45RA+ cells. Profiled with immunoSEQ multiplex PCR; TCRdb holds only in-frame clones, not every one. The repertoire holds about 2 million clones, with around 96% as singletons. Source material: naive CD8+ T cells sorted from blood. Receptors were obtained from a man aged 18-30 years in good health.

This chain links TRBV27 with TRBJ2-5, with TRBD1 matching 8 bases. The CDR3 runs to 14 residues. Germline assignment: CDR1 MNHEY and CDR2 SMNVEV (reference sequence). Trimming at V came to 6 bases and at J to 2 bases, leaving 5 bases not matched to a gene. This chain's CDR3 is CASSTRTGQETQYF. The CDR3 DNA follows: TGTGCCAGCAGCACTAGGACAGGGCAAGAGACCCAGTACTTC.

DNA of the CDR3: TGTGCCATCAGGGGGACAGGGATTGGCTACACCTTC. Amino acids: CAIRGTGIGYTF. The rearrangement uses TRBV10-3 and TRBJ1-2; 9 bases match TRBD1. CDR3 length equals 12 residues. The ends lost 6 bases at V and 7 bases at J; junction bases unmatched: 3. CDR1 ENHRY and CDR2 SYGVKD come from the germline V gene.

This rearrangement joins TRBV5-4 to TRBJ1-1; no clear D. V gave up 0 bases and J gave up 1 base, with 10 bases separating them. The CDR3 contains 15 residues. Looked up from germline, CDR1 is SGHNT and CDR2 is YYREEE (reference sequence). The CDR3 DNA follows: TGTGCCAGCAGCTTGGCCGCACGGGGGAACACTGAAGCTTTCTTT. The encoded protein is CASSLAARGNTEAFF.

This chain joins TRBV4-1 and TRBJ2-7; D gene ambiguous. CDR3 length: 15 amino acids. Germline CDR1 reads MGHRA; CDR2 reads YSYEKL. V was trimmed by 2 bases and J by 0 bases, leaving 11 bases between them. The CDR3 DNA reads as TGCGCCAGCAGCCAAATATCGTCCGGCTCCTACGAGCAGTACTTC. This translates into CASSQISSGSYEQYF.

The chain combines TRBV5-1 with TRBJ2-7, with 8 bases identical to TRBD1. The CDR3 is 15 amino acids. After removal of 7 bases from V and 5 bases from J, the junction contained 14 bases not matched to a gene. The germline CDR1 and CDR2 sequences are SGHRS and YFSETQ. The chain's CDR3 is CASGTLDRATDEQYF. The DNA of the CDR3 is TGCGCCAGCGGAACCCTGGACAGGGCGACGGACGAGCAGTACTTC.

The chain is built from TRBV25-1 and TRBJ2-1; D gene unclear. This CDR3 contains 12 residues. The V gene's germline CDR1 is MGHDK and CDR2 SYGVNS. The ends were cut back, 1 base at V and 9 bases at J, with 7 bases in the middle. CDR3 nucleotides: TGTGCCAGCAGTGAATCGTGGGGTGAGCAGTTCTTC. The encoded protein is CASSESWGEQFF.

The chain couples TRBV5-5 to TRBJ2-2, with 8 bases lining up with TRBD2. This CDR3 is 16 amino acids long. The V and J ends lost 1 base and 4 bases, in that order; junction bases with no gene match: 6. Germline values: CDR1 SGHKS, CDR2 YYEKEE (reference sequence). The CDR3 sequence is CASSLRREAGTGELFF. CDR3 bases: TGTGCCAGCAGCTTGCGGCGGGAGGCGGGCACCGGGGAGCTGTTTTTT.

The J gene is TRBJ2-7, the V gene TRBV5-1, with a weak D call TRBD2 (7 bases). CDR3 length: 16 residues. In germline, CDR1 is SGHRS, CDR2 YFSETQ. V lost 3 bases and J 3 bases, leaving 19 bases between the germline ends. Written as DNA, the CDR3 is TGCGCCAGCAGCTCCTTCTCTGGCGGGGGCTACTACGAGCAGTACTTC. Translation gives CASSSFSGGGYYEQYF.

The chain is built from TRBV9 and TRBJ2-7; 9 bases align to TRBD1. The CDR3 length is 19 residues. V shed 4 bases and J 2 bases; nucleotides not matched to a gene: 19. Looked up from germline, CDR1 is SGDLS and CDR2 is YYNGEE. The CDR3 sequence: CASSNSRDRDRLTPYEQYF. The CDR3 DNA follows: TGTGCCAGCAGCAACAGCCGGGACAGGGATCGCCTTACTCCCTACGAGCAGTACTTC.

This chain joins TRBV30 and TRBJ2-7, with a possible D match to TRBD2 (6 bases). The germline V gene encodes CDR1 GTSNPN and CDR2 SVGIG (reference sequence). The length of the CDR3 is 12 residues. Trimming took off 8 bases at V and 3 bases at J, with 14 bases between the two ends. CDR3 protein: CAGEEGGYEQYF. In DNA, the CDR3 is TGTGCCGGAGAAGAGGGAGGCTACGAGCAGTACTTC.

As DNA, the CDR3 is TGTGCCAGCAGCCGGACTAGCGGTAGCTCCTACAATGAGCAGTTCTTC. Its protein is CASSRTSGSSYNEQFF. The V and J genes are TRBV5-6 and TRBJ2-1; 10 bases line up with TRBD2. V dropped 4 bases and J dropped 0; count of bases not matched to a gene: 4. In germline, CDR1 is SGHDT, CDR2 YYEEEE. This CDR3 has 16 amino acids.

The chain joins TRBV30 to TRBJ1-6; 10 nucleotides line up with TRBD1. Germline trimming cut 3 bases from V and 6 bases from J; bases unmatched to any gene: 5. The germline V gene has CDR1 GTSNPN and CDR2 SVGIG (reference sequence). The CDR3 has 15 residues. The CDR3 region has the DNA TGTGCCTGGAGCTCGGGACAGGGGTTTAATTCACCCCTCCACTTT. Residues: CAWSSGQGFNSPLHF. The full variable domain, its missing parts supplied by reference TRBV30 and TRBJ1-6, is SQTIHQWPATLVQPVGSPLSLECTVEGTSNPNLYWYRQAAGRGLQLLFYSVGIGQISSEVPQNLSASRPQDRQFILSSKKLLLSDSGFYLCAWSSGQGFNSPLHFGNGTRLTVT.

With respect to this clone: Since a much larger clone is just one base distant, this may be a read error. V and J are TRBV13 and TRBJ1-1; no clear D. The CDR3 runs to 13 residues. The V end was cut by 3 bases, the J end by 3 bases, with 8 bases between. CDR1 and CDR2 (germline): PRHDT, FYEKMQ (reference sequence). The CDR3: CASSFWVDTEAFF. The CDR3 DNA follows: TGTGCCAGCAGCTTCTGGGTGGACACTGAAGCTTTCTTT. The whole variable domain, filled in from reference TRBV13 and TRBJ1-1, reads AAGVIQSPRHLIKEKRETATLKCYPIPRHDTVYWYQQGPGQDPQFLISFYEKMQSDKGSIPDRFSAQQFSDYHSELNMSSLELGDSALYFCASSFWVDTEAFFGQGTRLTVV.

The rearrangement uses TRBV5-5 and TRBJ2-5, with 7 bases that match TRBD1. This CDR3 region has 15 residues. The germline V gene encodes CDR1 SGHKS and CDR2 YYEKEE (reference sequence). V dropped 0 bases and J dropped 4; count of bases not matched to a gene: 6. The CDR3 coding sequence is TGTGCCAGCAGCTTGGAGATAGGGGGCCCAGAGACCCAGTACTTC. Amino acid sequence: CASSLEIGGPETQYF.

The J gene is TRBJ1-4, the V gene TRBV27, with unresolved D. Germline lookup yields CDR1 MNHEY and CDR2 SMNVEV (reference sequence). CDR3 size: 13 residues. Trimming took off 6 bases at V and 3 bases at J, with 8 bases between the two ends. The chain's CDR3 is CASSPGPNEKLFF. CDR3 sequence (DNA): TGTGCCAGCAGCCCGGGCCCTAATGAAAAACTGTTTTTT.

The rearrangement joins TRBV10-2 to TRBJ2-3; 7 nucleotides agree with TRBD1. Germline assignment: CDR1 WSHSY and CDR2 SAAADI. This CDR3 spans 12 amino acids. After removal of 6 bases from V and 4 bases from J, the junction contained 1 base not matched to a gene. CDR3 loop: CASRDRSDTQYF. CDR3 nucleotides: TGCGCCAGCAGGGACAGGTCAGATACGCAGTATTTT.

The CDR3 reads CANPDVSSTDTQYF. The CDR3 DNA reads as TGCGCCAACCCGGATGTTAGCAGCACAGATACGCAGTATTTT. This rearrangement joins TRBV5-1 to TRBJ2-3; the D is unclear. The V gene's germline CDR1 is SGHRS and CDR2 YFSETQ. The CDR3 is 14 residues long. Trimming removed 9 bases at V and 0 bases at J, with 14 bases between.

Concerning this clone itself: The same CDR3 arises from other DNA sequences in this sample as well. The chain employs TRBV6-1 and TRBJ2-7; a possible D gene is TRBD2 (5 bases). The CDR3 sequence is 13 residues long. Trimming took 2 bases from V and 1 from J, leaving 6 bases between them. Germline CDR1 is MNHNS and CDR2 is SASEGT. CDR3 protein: CASSERGSYEQYF. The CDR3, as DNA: TGTGCCAGCAGTGAACGGGGTTCCTACGAGCAGTACTTC.

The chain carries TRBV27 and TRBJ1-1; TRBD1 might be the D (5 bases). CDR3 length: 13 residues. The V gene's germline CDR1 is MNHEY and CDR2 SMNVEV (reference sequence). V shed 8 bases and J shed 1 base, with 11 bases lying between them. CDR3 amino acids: CASGLQENTEAFF. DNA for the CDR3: TGTGCCAGCGGGTTACAGGAGAACACTGAAGCTTTCTTT.

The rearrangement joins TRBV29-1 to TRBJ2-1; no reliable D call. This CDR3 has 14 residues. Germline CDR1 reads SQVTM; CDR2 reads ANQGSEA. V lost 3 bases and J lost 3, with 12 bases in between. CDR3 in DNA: TGCAGCGTTGACGGGCTAATTTTCTACAATGAGCAGTTCTTC. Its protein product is CSVDGLIFYNEQFF.

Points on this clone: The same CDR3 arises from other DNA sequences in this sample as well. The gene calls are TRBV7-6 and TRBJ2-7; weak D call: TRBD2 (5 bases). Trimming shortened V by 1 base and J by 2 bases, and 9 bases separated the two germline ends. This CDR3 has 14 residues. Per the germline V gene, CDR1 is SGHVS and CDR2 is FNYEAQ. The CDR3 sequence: CASSLGTGTYEQYF. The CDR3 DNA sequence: TGTGCCAGCAGCTTAGGGACTGGAACCTACGAGCAGTACTTC.

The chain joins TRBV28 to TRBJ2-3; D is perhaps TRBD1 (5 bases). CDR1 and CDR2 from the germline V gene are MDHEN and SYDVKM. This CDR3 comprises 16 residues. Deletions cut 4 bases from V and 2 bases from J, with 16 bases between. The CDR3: CASSSIDSLDTDTQYF. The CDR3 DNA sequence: TGTGCCAGCAGTTCAATTGACAGCCTTGACACAGATACGCAGTATTTT.

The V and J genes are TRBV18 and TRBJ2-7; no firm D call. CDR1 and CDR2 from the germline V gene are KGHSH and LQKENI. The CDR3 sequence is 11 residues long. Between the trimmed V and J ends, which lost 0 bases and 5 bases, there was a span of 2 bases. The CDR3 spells CASSPPDEQYF. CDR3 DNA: TGTGCCAGCTCACCACCCGACGAGCAGTACTTC. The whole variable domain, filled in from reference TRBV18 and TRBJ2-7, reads NAGVMQNPRHLVRRRGQEARLRCSPMKGHSHVYWYRQLPEEGLKFMVYLQKENIIDESGMPKERFSAEFPKEGPSILRIQQVVRGDSAAYFCASSPPDEQYFGPGTRLTVT.

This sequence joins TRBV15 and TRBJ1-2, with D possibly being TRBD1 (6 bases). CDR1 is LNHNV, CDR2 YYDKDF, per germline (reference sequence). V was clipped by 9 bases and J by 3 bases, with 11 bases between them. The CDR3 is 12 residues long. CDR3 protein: CATEGGDYGYTF. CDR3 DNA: TGTGCCACGGAAGGGGGAGACTATGGCTACACCTTC.

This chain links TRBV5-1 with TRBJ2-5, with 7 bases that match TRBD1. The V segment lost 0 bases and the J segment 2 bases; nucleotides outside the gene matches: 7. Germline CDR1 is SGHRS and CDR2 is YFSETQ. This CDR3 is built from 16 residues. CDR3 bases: TGCGCCAGCAGCTTGGAGGGACAGTTCCCACAAGAGACCCAGTACTTC. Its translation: CASSLEGQFPQETQYF.

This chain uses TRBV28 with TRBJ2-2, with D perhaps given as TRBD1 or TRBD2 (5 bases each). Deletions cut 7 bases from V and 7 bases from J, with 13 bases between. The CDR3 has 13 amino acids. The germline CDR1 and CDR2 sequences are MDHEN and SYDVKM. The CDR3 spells CASTGAENGELFF. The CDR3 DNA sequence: TGTGCCAGCACCGGGGCGGAGAACGGGGAGCTGTTTTTT.